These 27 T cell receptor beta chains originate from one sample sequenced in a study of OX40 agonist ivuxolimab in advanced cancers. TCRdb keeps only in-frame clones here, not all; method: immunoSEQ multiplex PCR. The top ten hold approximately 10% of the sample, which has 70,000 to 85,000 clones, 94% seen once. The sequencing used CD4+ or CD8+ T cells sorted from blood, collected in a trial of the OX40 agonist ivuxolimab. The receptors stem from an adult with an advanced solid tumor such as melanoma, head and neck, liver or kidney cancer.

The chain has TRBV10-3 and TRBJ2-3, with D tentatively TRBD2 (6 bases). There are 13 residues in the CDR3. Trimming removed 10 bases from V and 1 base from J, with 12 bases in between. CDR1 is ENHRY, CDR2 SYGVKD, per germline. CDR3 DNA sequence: TGTGCCACCCAGGGAGGAGGCACAGATACGCAGTATTTT. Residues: CATQGGGTDTQYF.

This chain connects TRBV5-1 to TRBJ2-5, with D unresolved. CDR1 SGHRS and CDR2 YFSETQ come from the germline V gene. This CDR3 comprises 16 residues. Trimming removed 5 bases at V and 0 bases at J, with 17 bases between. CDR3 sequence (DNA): TGCGCCAGCAGGCCCGAAGGAACGGGCCACCAAGAGACCCAGTACTTC. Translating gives CASRPEGTGHQETQYF.

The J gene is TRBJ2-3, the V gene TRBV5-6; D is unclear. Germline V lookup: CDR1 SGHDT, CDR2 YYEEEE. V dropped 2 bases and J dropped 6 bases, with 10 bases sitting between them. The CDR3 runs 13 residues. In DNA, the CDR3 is TGTGCCAGCAGCTTAGCCGGTCAGGATACGCAGTATTTT. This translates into CASSLAGQDTQYF.

Here the CDR3 DNA reads TGTGCCATCAGTCCCGGGGACTACGAGCAGTACTTC. Protein: CAISPGDYEQYF. The chain carries TRBV10-3 and TRBJ2-7, with a tentative D call TRBD2 (5 bases). Germline assignment: CDR1 ENHRY and CDR2 SYGVKD. This CDR3 has 12 amino acids. The ends were cut back, 5 bases at V and 3 bases at J, with 8 bases in the middle.

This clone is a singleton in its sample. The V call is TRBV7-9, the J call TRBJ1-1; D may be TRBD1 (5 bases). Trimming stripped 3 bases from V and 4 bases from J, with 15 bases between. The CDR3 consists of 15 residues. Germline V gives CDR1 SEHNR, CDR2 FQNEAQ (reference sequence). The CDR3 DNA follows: TGTGCCAGCAGCTTGGGAACTCAGGGAGGCACTGAAGCTTTCTTT. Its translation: CASSLGTQGGTEAFF.

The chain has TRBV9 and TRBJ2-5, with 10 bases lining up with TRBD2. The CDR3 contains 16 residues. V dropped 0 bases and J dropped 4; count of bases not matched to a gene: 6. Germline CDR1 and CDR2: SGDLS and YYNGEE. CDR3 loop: CASSVALAGVTETQYF. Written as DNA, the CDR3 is TGTGCCAGCAGCGTAGCTCTAGCGGGAGTCACAGAGACCCAGTACTTC.

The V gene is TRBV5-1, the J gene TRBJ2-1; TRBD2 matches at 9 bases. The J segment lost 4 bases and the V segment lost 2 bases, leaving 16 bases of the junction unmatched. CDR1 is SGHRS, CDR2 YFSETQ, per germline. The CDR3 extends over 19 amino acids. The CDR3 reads CASSFLAGPLALSYNEQFF. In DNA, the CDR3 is TGCGCCAGCAGCTTCCTAGCGGGACCCCTAGCCCTATCTTACAATGAGCAGTTCTTC.

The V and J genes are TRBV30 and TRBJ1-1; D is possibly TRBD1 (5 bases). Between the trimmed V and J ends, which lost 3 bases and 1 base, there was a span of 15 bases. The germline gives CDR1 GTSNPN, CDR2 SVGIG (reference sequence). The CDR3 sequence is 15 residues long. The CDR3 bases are TGTGCCTGGAGGGGGGACGGGGTTGGGAACACTGAAGCTTTCTTT. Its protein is CAWRGDGVGNTEAFF.

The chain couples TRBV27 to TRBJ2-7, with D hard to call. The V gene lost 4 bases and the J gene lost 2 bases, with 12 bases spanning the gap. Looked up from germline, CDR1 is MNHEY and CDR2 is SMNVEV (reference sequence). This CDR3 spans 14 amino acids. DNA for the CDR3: TGTGCCAGCAGTTCTTTTCAGGATCCCTACGAGCAGTACTTC. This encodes CASSSFQDPYEQYF.

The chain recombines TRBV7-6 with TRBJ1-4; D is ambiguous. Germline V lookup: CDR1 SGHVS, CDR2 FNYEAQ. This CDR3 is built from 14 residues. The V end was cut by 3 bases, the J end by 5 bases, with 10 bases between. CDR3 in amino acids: CASSLIGLNEKLFF. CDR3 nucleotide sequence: TGTGCCAGCAGCTTGATTGGGCTGAATGAAAAACTGTTTTTT.

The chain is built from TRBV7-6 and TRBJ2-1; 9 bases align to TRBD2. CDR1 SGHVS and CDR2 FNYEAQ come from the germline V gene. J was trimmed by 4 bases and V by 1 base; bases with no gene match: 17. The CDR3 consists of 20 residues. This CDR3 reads CASSLVTGLAIRSGYNEQFF. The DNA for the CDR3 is TGTGCCAGCAGCTTAGTTACTGGACTAGCGATAAGATCGGGGTACAATGAGCAGTTCTTC.

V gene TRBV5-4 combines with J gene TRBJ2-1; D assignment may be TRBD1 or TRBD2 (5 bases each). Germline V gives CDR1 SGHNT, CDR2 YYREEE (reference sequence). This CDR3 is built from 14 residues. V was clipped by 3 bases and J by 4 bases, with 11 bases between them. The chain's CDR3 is CASSYWDGYNEQFF. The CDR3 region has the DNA TGTGCCAGCAGCTACTGGGACGGATACAATGAGCAGTTCTTC.

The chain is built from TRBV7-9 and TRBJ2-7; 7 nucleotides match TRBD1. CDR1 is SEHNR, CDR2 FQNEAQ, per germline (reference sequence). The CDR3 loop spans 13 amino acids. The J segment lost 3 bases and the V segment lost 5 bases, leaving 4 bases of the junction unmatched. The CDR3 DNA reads TGTGCCAGCAGCCGGGACAGCTTCTACGAGCAGTACTTC. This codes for CASSRDSFYEQYF.

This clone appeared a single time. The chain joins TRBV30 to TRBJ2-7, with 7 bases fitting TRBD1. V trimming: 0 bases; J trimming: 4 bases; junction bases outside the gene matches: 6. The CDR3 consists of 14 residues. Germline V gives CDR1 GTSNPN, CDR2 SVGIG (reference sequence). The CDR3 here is CAWSVRQGSYEQYF. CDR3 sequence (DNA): TGTGCCTGGAGTGTAAGACAGGGTAGTTACGAGCAGTACTTC.

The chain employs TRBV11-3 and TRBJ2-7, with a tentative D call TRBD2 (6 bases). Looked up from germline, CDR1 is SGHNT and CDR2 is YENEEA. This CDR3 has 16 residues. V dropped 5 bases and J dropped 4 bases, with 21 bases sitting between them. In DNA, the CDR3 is TGTGCCAGCAGCCTACGGTGGGACGGGGGAAGTTACGAGCAGTACTTC. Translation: CASSLRWDGGSYEQYF.

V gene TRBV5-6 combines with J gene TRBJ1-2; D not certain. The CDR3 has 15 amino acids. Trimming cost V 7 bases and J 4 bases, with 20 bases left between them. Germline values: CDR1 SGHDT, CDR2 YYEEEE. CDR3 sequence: CASQMYSRKTYGYTF. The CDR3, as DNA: TGTGCCAGCCAAATGTATAGTCGAAAGACCTATGGCTACACCTTC.

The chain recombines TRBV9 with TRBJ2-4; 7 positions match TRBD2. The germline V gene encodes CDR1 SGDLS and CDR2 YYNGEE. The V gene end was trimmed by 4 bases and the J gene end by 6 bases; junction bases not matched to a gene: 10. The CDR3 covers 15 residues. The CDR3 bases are TGTGCCAGCAGCCCCGGGGGAGGGGCCCTAAACATTCAGTACTTC. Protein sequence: CASSPGGGALNIQYF.

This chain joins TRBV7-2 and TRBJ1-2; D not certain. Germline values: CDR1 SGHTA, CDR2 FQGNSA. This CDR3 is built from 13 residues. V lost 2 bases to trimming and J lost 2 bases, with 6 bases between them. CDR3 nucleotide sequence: TGTGCCAGCAGCTTAAGCCAGAACTATGGCTACACCTTC. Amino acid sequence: CASSLSQNYGYTF.

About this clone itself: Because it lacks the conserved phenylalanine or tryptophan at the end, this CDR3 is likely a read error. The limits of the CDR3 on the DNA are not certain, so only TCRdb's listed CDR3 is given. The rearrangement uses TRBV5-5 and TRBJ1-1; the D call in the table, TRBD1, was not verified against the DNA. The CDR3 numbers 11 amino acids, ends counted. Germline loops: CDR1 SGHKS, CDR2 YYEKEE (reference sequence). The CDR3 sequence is CASSSHRAARP.

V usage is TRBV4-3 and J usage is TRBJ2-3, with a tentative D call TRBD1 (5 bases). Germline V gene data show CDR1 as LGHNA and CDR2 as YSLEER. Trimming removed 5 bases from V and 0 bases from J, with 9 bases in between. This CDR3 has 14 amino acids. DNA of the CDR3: TGCGCCAGCAGCTACCGGACAAGCACAGATACGCAGTATTTT. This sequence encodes CASSYRTSTDTQYF.

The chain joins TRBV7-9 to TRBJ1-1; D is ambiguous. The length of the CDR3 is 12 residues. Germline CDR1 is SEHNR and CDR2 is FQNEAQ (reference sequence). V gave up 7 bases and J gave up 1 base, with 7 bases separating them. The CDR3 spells CASKEGNTEAFF. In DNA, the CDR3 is TGTGCCAGCAAGGAGGGGAACACTGAAGCTTTCTTT.

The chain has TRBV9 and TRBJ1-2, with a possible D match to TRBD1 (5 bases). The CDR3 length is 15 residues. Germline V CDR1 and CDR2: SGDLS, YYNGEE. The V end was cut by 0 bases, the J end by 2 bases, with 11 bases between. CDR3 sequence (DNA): TGTGCCAGCAGCGTAGGTGGGGGAGTCAACTATGGCTACACCTTC. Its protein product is CASSVGGGVNYGYTF. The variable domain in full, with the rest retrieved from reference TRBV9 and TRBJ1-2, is DSGVTQTPKHLITATGQRVTLRCSPRSGDLSVYWYQQSLDQGLQFLIQYYNGEERAKGNILERFSAQQFPDLHSELNLSSLELGDSALYFCASSVGGGVNYGYTFGSGTRLTVV.

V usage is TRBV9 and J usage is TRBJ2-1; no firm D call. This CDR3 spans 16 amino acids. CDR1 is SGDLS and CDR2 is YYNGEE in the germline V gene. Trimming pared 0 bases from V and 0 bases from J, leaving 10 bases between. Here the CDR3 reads CASSVEPQSSYNEQFF. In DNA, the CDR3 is TGTGCCAGCAGCGTAGAGCCCCAGAGCTCCTACAATGAGCAGTTCTTC.

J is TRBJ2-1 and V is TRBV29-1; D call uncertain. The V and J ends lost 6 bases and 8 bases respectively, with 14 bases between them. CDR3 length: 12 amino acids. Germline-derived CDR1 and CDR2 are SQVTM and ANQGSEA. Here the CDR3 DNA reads TGCAGCGTCCCCAGTATGATTGATGAGCAGTTCTTC. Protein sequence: CSVPSMIDEQFF.

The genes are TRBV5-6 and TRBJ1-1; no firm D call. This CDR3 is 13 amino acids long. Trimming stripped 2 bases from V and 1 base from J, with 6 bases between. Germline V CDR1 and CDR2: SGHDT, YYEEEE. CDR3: CASSFSQNTEAFF. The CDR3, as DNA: TGTGCCAGCAGCTTCAGTCAGAACACTGAAGCTTTCTTT.

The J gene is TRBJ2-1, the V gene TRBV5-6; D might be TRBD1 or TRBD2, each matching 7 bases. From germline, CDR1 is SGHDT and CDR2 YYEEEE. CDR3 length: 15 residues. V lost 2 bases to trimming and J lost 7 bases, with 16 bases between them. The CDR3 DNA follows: TGTGCCAGCAGCTTCAGGGGGAGGGCCATGAATGAGCAGTTCTTC. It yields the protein CASSFRGRAMNEQFF. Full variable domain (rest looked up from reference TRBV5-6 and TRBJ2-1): DAGVTQSPTHLIKTRGQQVTLRCSPKSGHDTVSWYQQALGQGPQFIFQYYEEEERQRGNFPDRFSGHQFPNYSSELNVNALLLGDSALYLCASSFRGRAMNEQFFGPGTRLTVL.

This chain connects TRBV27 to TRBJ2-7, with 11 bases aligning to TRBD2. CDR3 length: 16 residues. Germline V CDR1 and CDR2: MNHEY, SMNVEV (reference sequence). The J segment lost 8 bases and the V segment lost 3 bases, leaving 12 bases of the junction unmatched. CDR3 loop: CASSFTSGGYGDQQYF. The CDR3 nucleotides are TGTGCCAGCAGTTTCACTAGCGGGGGTTACGGAGATCAGCAGTACTTC.